This TCR beta chain was found in a study of cytomegalovirus exposure and HLA in healthy donors. Findings and caveats of the study: A later analysis found TCR association rates differed by HLA locus, highest for DRB1 and lowest for HLA-C. A later analysis linked a missense DCLRE1C variant to TCR beta V- and J-gene trimming. After further analysis at a later stage, around 17,000 TCR beta sequences were associated with HLA alleles at 0.05 false discovery rate.

Germline-derived CDR1 and CDR2 are SGHAT and FQNNGV. The CDR3 sequence is 14 residues long. Trimming removed 5 bases from V and 4 bases from J; junction bases left unmatched: 4. Of note for this clone: Its target is not known.

Vbeta (60) and Jbeta (13) primers were used in the PCR. Here immunoSEQ multiplex PCR was the method, and the copy in TCRdb shows in-frame clones only, minus some. The top ten clones hold approximately 15% of a sample with more than 95,000 clones, roughly 13% of them seen once. Sequencing was carried out using PBMCs. The chain uses TRBV11-2 and TRBJ1-5; 8 nucleotides agree with TRBD1. The sequence was collected from a middle-aged man in good health and CMV-seropositive. The CDR3 region has the DNA TGTGCCAGCAGCCCTCGGGACAGGAATCAGCCCCAGCATTTT. The encoded protein is CASSPRDRNQPQHF. Full variable domain (remainder filled in from reference TRBV11-2 and TRBJ1-5): EAGVAQSPRYKIIEKRQSVAFWCNPISGHATLYWYQQILGQGPKLLIQFQNNGVVDDSQLPKDRFSAERLKGVDSTLKIQPAKLEDSAVYLCASSPRDRNQPQHFGDGTRLSIL.